This T cell receptor (beta chain) was observed in a study of shared clonotypes between healthy human individuals. Across the whole study: Donors were a couple of women and three men aged 18 to 49. Overall study findings and caveats: Shared clonotypes across all four donors exceeded non-shared ones in generation probability. Specimens sampled were limited to blood, with tissue repertoires likely differing. A generally larger estimated richness was seen in naive subsets than in memory subsets.

Assay: immunoSEQ multiplex PCR; the TCRdb copy retains only in-frame clones and omits some. The data show a few million clones, with more than 80% seen just once and under 0.45% held by the top ten. With regard to this clone: Its antigen remains unknown.

The CDR3 has 14 residues. Trimming took 4 bases from V and 9 from J; bases not matched to a gene: 7. Germline loops: CDR1 MGHRA, CDR2 YSYEKL. The sequencing input was naive CD4+ T cells from PBMCs. Indicated subset: CD45RA+ positively selected. The clonotype comes from a young man in good health. Some clones in this sample may be carry-over from other donors' samples. The chain uses TRBV4-1 and TRBJ1-3, with 9 nucleotides matching TRBD1. This CDR3 is CASSPWDRVSTIYF. The CDR3 DNA follows: TGCGCCAGCAGCCCCTGGGACAGGGTTAGCACCATATATTTT.